Below, 27 T cell receptor beta chains from the same sample are listed, as sequenced in a study of blood T cell repertoires in COVID-19. Data came from immunoSEQ multiplex PCR; TCRdb stores just in-frame clones and leaves some out. The sample has about 230,000 clones, 70% to 90% seen once. The sequencing input was peripheral blood. These receptors came from a man aged 50 or older with COVID-19, enrolled during active disease.

The V and J genes are TRBV18 and TRBJ1-5; D perhaps matches TRBD1 (6 bases). V gave up 1 base and J gave up 3 bases, with 7 bases separating them. Germline values: CDR1 KGHSH, CDR2 LQKENI. There are 14 residues in the CDR3. CDR3 sequence reads: CASSPRQDNQPQHF. CDR3 DNA: TGTGCCAGCTCACCACGACAGGACAATCAGCCCCAGCATTTT. The full variable domain, completed using reference TRBV18 and TRBJ1-5, is NAGVMQNPRHLVRRRGQEARLRCSPMKGHSHVYWYRQLPEEGLKFMVYLQKENIIDESGMPKERFSAEFPKEGPSILRIQQVVRGDSAAYFCASSPRQDNQPQHFGDGTRLSIL.

The J gene is TRBJ2-1, the V gene TRBV11-3, with a possible D match to TRBD2 (7 bases). V was clipped by 1 base and J by 8 bases, with 12 bases between them. The CDR3 totals 14 residues. CDR1 SGHNT and CDR2 YENEEA come from the germline V gene. CDR3 loop: CASSLGGGAHEQFF. The CDR3 bases are TGTGCCAGCAGCTTAGGAGGGGGGGCCCATGAGCAGTTCTTC. Full variable domain (rest looked up from reference TRBV11-3 and TRBJ2-1): EAGVVQSPRYKIIEKKQPVAFWCNPISGHNTLYWYLQNLGQGPELLIRYENEEAVDDSQLPKDRFSAERLKGVDSTLKIQPAELGDSAVYLCASSLGGGAHEQFFGPGTRLTVL.

This clone appeared a few times. The V call is TRBV7-2, the J call TRBJ2-1; 10 bases align to TRBD2. With V trimmed by 3 bases and J by 9 bases, 8 bases remained unmatched. In germline, CDR1 is SGHTA, CDR2 FQGNSA. This CDR3 is 15 amino acids long. Here the CDR3 reads CASSFLAGGEGEQFF. CDR3 nucleotides: TGTGCCAGCAGCTTCTTAGCGGGGGGCGAGGGTGAGCAGTTCTTC.

This chain uses TRBV7-3 with TRBJ2-1; 12 bases match TRBD2. With V trimmed by 5 bases and J by 7 bases, 18 bases remained unmatched. The germline gives CDR1 SGHTA, CDR2 FQGTGA. The CDR3 covers 19 residues. The CDR3 protein is CASSKSPSGRAGLRNEQFF. As DNA, the CDR3 is TGTGCCAGCAGCAAAAGCCCTAGCGGGAGGGCCGGGTTGAGGAATGAGCAGTTCTTC.

This clone has just one count. This rearrangement joins TRBV27 to TRBJ1-5; 7 bases line up with TRBD1. Germline loops: CDR1 MNHEY, CDR2 SMNVEV (reference sequence). V lost 6 bases and J lost 8; bases outside the gene matches: 10. This CDR3 spans 14 amino acids. The CDR3 reads CASSRLQGFEPQHF. CDR3 in DNA: TGTGCCAGCAGCCGTCTACAGGGGTTCGAGCCCCAGCATTTT.

The rearrangement uses TRBV4-1 and TRBJ2-2; maybe TRBD1 (5 bases). Per germline, CDR1 MGHRA and CDR2 YSYEKL. The V end was cut by 3 bases, the J end by 8 bases, with 13 bases between. The CDR3 extends over 14 amino acids. DNA for the CDR3: TGCGCCAGCAGCCAGGCTGGGGCCTTGGGGGAGCTGTTTTTT. Translating it yields CASSQAGALGELFF.

The genes are TRBV28 and TRBJ2-7; 8 bases fit TRBD1. The ends lost 3 bases at V and 4 bases at J; junction bases unmatched: 17. This CDR3 has 18 residues. The V gene's germline CDR1 is MDHEN and CDR2 SYDVKM. CDR3 residues: CASSLWEMQDREAYEQYF. DNA for the CDR3: TGTGCCAGCAGTTTGTGGGAGATGCAGGACAGGGAGGCATACGAGCAGTACTTC.

The chain employs TRBV2 and TRBJ2-2; 11 bases map to TRBD2. This CDR3 has 17 amino acids. The ends lost 1 base at V and 4 bases at J; junction bases unmatched: 5. Germline V gene data show CDR1 as SNHLY and CDR2 as FYNNEI. CDR3: CASSEVRLAGSTGELFF. In nucleotides, the CDR3 is TGTGCCAGCAGTGAAGTGAGACTAGCGGGGAGCACCGGGGAGCTGTTTTTT.

V and J are TRBV7-9 and TRBJ1-1; D is uncertain. V was shortened by 5 bases and J by 5 bases, with 18 bases between the two germline ends. Germline lookup yields CDR1 SEHNR and CDR2 FQNEAQ (reference sequence). CDR3 length equals 15 residues. The CDR3 region has the DNA TGTGCCAGCAGCCCTACCCCAGTATCCGGGACTGAAGCTTTCTTT. It specifies CASSPTPVSGTEAFF.

The chain carries TRBV5-4 and TRBJ2-3; D is unclear. Germline CDR1 reads SGHNT; CDR2 reads YYREEE (reference sequence). V was shortened by 4 bases and J by 4 bases, with 10 bases between the two germline ends. The CDR3 is 13 amino acids. CDR3 in amino acids: CASSPTLADTQYF. The CDR3 DNA is TGTGCCAGCAGCCCTACGTTGGCAGATACGCAGTATTTT. The whole variable domain, filled in from reference TRBV5-4 and TRBJ2-3, reads ETGVTQSPTHLIKTRGQQVTLRCSSQSGHNTVSWYQQALGQGPQFIFQYYREEENGRGNFPPRFSGLQFPNYSSELNVNALELDDSALYLCASSPTLADTQYFGPGTRLTVL.

This clone has more than one count but fewer than ten. The chain joins TRBV4-1 to TRBJ2-6; D might be TRBD2 (6 bases). Trimming stripped 3 bases from V and 2 bases from J, with 26 bases between. Germline V CDR1 and CDR2: MGHRA, YSYEKL. This CDR3 spans 21 amino acids. The CDR3 region is CASSHPNMDPRGSAGANVLTF. The CDR3 nucleotides read TGCGCCAGCAGCCATCCAAACATGGACCCCCGGGGGAGCGCTGGGGCCAACGTCCTGACTTTC.

This rearrangement joins TRBV12-3 or TRBV12-4 to TRBJ2-7, with a tentative D call TRBD2 (5 bases). V shed 3 bases and J shed 5 bases, with 11 bases lying between them. The length of the CDR3 is 13 residues. CDR3 in DNA: TGTGCCAGCAGTTTCACTAGTACCCACGAGCAGTACTTC. Its protein product is CASSFTSTHEQYF.

The chain links TRBV7-2 to TRBJ2-7; TRBD1 agrees at 8 bases. Unmatched junction bases numbered 10, after V lost 5 bases and J lost 4 bases. The germline V gene has CDR1 SGHTA and CDR2 FQGNSA. This CDR3 is 15 amino acids long. The CDR3 reads CASSAGDRGRYEQYF. The CDR3 DNA is TGTGCCAGCAGCGCAGGTGACAGGGGTAGGTACGAGCAGTACTTC.

The gene calls are TRBV4-2 and TRBJ2-5; 7 bases agree with TRBD1. V dropped 4 bases and J dropped 3; count of bases not matched to a gene: 8. This CDR3 has 15 amino acids. Germline V gene lookup returns CDR1 LGHNA and CDR2 YNFKEQ. The CDR3 region is CASSPSDRDEETQYF. CDR3 nucleotides: TGTGCCAGCAGCCCCTCCGACAGGGATGAAGAGACCCAGTACTTC.

A remark on this clone: Other DNA sequences in this sample translate to the same CDR3. The rearrangement joins TRBV18 to TRBJ1-2; weak D call: TRBD1 (6 bases). V was pared by 3 bases and J by 5 bases, with 13 bases between. CDR3 length: 14 amino acids. Germline assignment: CDR1 KGHSH and CDR2 LQKENI. The CDR3 nucleotides read TGTGCCAGCTCACCTCCAGGCAGGGGATATGGCTACACCTTC. Translation gives CASSPPGRGYGYTF.

This chain connects TRBV24-1 to TRBJ2-1, with 7 bases that match TRBD2. The CDR3 totals 15 residues. Germline V gives CDR1 KGHDR, CDR2 SFDVKD. J gave up 3 bases and V 3 bases, and 4 bases lay outside the gene matches. CDR3 coding DNA: TGTGCCACCAGTGATGGGAGGGCCATCTACAATGAGCAGTTCTTC. This sequence encodes CATSDGRAIYNEQFF.

This chain connects TRBV11-2 to TRBJ1-5, with D maybe TRBD1 (6 bases). V lost 0 bases and J lost 5, with 14 bases in between. Germline V gene data show CDR1 as SGHAT and CDR2 as FQNNGV. The CDR3 consists of 16 residues. DNA of the CDR3: TGTGCCAGCAGCTTAGATGGGAACAGGGTGGATCAGCCCCAGCATTTT. Amino acid sequence: CASSLDGNRVDQPQHF.

The rearrangement links TRBV25-1 to TRBJ2-7, with D possibly TRBD2 on 5 matching bases. CDR1 MGHDK and CDR2 SYGVNS come from the germline V gene. Trimming cost V 3 bases and J 0 bases, with 9 bases left between them. The CDR3 is 14 amino acids. DNA of the CDR3: TGTGCCAGCAGTGAGGATGGGAGCTCCTACGAGCAGTACTTC. It translates to CASSEDGSSYEQYF.

The chain links TRBV2 to TRBJ1-4, with a tentative D call TRBD1 (6 bases). Deletions cut 5 bases from V and 3 bases from J, with 10 bases between. Germline V gene sequence: CDR1 SNHLY, CDR2 FYNNEI. The length of the CDR3 is 14 residues. The CDR3 DNA follows: TGTGCCAGCAGTACAGGGTCTCCTAATGAAAAACTGTTTTTT. Protein: CASSTGSPNEKLFF.

The genes are TRBV6-5 and TRBJ1-2; the match to TRBD1 covers 7 bases. From germline, CDR1 is MNHEY and CDR2 SVGAGI. This CDR3 has 15 amino acids. V was pared by 5 bases and J by 1 base, with 7 bases of the junction left unmatched. In DNA, the CDR3 is TGTGCCAGCAGTCCATGGACAGGTCATAACTATGGCTACACCTTC. This translates into CASSPWTGHNYGYTF.

The V gene is TRBV7-6, the J gene TRBJ2-3, with 12 bases fitting TRBD2. J was trimmed by 6 bases and V by 6 bases; bases with no gene match: 4. This CDR3 spans 14 amino acids. Germline assignment: CDR1 SGHVS and CDR2 FNYEAQ. CDR3: CASRGLAGGDTQYF. In DNA form, the CDR3 reads TGTGCCAGCAGGGGACTAGCGGGCGGGGATACGCAGTATTTT. Variable domain in full (rest from reference TRBV7-6 and TRBJ2-3): GAGVSQSPRYKVTKRGQDVALRCDPISGHVSLYWYRQALGQGPEFLTYFNYEAQQDKSGLPNDRFSAERPEGSISTLTIQRTEQRDSAMYRCASRGLAGGDTQYFGPGTRLTVL.

The count of this clone is one. This rearrangement joins TRBV30 to TRBJ1-5; 9 bases line up with TRBD1. Germline trimming cut 7 bases from V and 8 bases from J; bases unmatched to any gene: 12. This CDR3 has 14 amino acids. Germline V lookup: CDR1 GTSNPN, CDR2 SVGIG (reference sequence). The CDR3 region is CAFSQGAADKPQHF. The DNA of the CDR3 is TGTGCCTTCTCACAGGGGGCTGCGGACAAGCCCCAGCATTTT.

This clone was detected only once. The V and J genes are TRBV19 and TRBJ2-2; D is possibly TRBD1 (5 bases). The V gene lost 5 bases and the J gene lost 4 bases, with 11 bases spanning the gap. The CDR3 runs to 14 residues. The germline V gene encodes CDR1 LNHDA and CDR2 SQIVND (reference sequence). CDR3 region: CASSVRAGTGELFF. CDR3 DNA: TGTGCCAGTAGTGTCAGGGCCGGCACCGGGGAGCTGTTTTTT.

CDR3 region: CASSPWRVNGYTF. The CDR3, as DNA: TGTGCCAGCAGCCCCTGGCGGGTTAATGGCTACACCTTC. This chain links TRBV3-1 (or the pseudogene TRBV3-2) with TRBJ1-2; D is undetermined. Between the trimmed V and J ends, which lost 4 bases and 6 bases, there was a span of 12 bases. Germline-derived CDR1 and CDR2 are LGHDT and YNNKEL (reference sequence). This CDR3 comprises 13 residues.

The rearrangement uses TRBV18 and TRBJ2-2; a weak D match, TRBD2 (5 bases). Germline V lookup: CDR1 KGHSH, CDR2 LQKENI. The CDR3 totals 16 residues. V lost 3 bases, J lost 1 base, and 12 bases lay in between. CDR3 in DNA: TGTGCCAGCTCACCCTGGACTCGGGGGAACACCGGGGAGCTGTTTTTT. This encodes CASSPWTRGNTGELFF.

This chain uses TRBV12-3 or TRBV12-4 with TRBJ1-1, with a possible D match to TRBD1 (5 bases). Trimming took off 8 bases at V and 4 bases at J, with 11 bases between the two ends. This CDR3 is built from 12 residues. The CDR3 reads CASGGTGTEAFF. The DNA of the CDR3 is TGTGCCAGCGGGGGGACTGGCACTGAAGCTTTCTTT.

The genes are TRBV10-3 and TRBJ1-3; D not resolved. The CDR3 is 13 amino acids. Trimming took 10 bases from V and 0 from J, leaving 10 bases between them. Per germline, CDR1 ENHRY and CDR2 SYGVKD. The CDR3 region has the DNA TGTGCCACCAAACAGAACTCTGGAAACACCATATATTTT. It translates to CATKQNSGNTIYF.